The 6 T cell receptor beta chains presented below share a single source sample, sequenced in a study of blood T cell repertoires in COVID-19. TCRdb keeps only in-frame clones here, not all; method: immunoSEQ multiplex PCR. Altogether approximately 410,000 clones are present, just over 85% being singletons, with the ten largest covering roughly 1.4%. The sample taken for sequencing was peripheral blood. These receptors all come from a woman in her 30s with active or convalescent COVID-19.

This clone occurred once. V and J are TRBV5-1 and TRBJ2-2, with D hard to call. Germline values: CDR1 SGHRS, CDR2 YFSETQ. The CDR3 contains 16 residues. Trimming left V 2 bases short and J 0 bases short, with 11 bases between. CDR3 sequence reads: CASSLAGSSNTGELFF. The CDR3 nucleotides are TGCGCCAGCAGCTTAGCCGGGTCATCGAACACCGGGGAGCTGTTTTTT.

The gene calls are TRBV5-1 and TRBJ1-2, with a tentative D call TRBD1 (6 bases). V was clipped by 0 bases and J by 0 bases, with 9 bases between them. The CDR3 is 15 amino acids. Germline CDR1 reads SGHRS; CDR2 reads YFSETQ. The CDR3 here is CASSLADSTNYGYTF. In nucleotides, the CDR3 is TGCGCCAGCAGCTTGGCGGACAGCACTAACTATGGCTACACCTTC.

J is TRBJ1-6 and V is TRBV7-8, with a tentative D call TRBD1 (6 bases). Germline loops: CDR1 SGHVS, CDR2 FQNEAQ. The CDR3 loop spans 16 amino acids. Trimming removed 2 bases at V and 7 bases at J, with 15 bases between. This CDR3 is CASSLSQGLGNSPLHF. The DNA for the CDR3 is TGTGCCAGCAGCTTAAGTCAGGGGCTGGGGAATTCACCCCTCCACTTT. Combining the CDR3 with reference TRBV7-8 and TRBJ1-6 gives the whole variable domain GAGVSQSPRYKVAKRGQDVALRCDPISGHVSLFWYQQALGQGPEFLTYFQNEAQLDKSGLPSDRFFAERPEGSVSTLKIQRTQQEDSAVYLCASSLSQGLGNSPLHFGNGTRLTVT.

The J gene is TRBJ2-7, the V gene TRBV5-1, with 13 bases lining up with TRBD2. Trimming at V came to 0 bases and at J to 5 bases, leaving 5 bases not matched to a gene. The CDR3 sequence is 16 residues long. Germline V CDR1 and CDR2: SGHRS, YFSETQ. Here the CDR3 reads CASSLGIGTSGNEQYF. The CDR3 DNA reads as TGCGCCAGCAGCTTGGGTATCGGGACTAGCGGGAACGAGCAGTACTTC.

The chain combines TRBV5-1 with TRBJ2-1; a possible D gene is TRBD1 (5 bases). From germline, CDR1 is SGHRS and CDR2 YFSETQ. This CDR3 comprises 15 residues. V was cut by 0 bases and J by 4 bases, with 11 bases left in between. The CDR3 nucleotides read TGCGCCAGCAGCTTGGCCAACCAGGGTTACAATGAGCAGTTCTTC. Translated: CASSLANQGYNEQFF.

The chain combines TRBV7-2 with TRBJ1-4, with D unresolved. The V gene's germline CDR1 is SGHTA and CDR2 FQGNSA. The CDR3 loop spans 13 amino acids. The ends were cut back, 1 base at V and 10 bases at J, with 10 bases in the middle. In DNA, the CDR3 is TGTGCCAGCAGCTTAGATCCTGGGCTAAAACTGTTTTTT. This encodes CASSLDPGLKLFF.